This T cell receptor beta chain stems from a study of blood T cell repertoires in COVID-19. Looking at the study overall: COVID-19 samples from acute and convalescent phases originated in the United States, Italy and Spain.

The repertoire was sequenced with immunoSEQ multiplex PCR; TCRdb's copy has only in-frame clones and lacks some. The table shows roughly 410,000 clones, with about nine tenths occurring only once. V was trimmed by 5 bases and J by 11 bases, leaving 27 bases between them. The CDR3 is 16 residues long. CDR1 is PRHDT, CDR2 FYEKMQ, per germline (reference sequence). This receptor was taken from a woman between 40 and 55 years old with COVID-19, enrolled during active disease. The gene calls are TRBV13 and TRBJ1-1, with D uncertain. The source material was peripheral blood. The CDR3 coding sequence is TGTGCCAGCAGCCGAGGATCGGACGGACCAACACCGGGGGCTTTCTTT. Its protein product is CASSRGSDGPTPGAFF.